A selection of T cell receptor beta chains follows, all from one sample in a study of T cell changes during pregnancy in multiple sclerosis. Sequencing used immunoSEQ multiplex PCR; TCRdb keeps in-frame clones, though not all of them. The repertoire holds roughly 100,000 clones, with around 93% as singletons. The sequencing here drew on peripheral blood, taken after pregnancy. The receptor set was obtained from a female donor with multiple sclerosis, enrolled in a pregnancy study. CDR3s include the opening cysteine and the closing phenylalanine or tryptophan. Each record gives: CDR3 length, V gene, clone size, J gene, D gene, CDR3 protein, CDR3 DNA. D genes are given only for firm matches. The listing skips clone size in some rows; elsewhere it reads once, few, many or a size class.

>15|TRBV6-1|-|TRBJ2-3|TRBD2
CASSEGGGHTDTQYF
TGTGCCAGCAGTGAAGGCGGGGGGCACACAGATACGCAGTATTTT
>16|TRBV5-6|-|TRBJ2-1|TRBD2
CASSYTGLAGYNEQFF
TGTGCCAGCAGCTACACGGGACTAGCGGGGTACAATGAGCAGTTCTTC
>15|TRBV2|-|TRBJ2-2|TRBD2
CASSEQRGVPGELFF
TGTGCCAGCAGTGAACAGCGGGGGGTTCCCGGGGAGCTGTTTTTT
>14|TRBV5-1|few|TRBJ2-5|-
CASSLGQVQETQYF
TGCGCCAGCAGCTTGGGACAGGTCCAAGAGACCCAGTACTTC
>15|TRBV5-1|-|TRBJ1-1|-
CASSLLQGPNTEAFF
TGCGCCAGCAGCTTATTACAGGGCCCTAACACTGAAGCTTTCTTT
>16|TRBV29-1|once|TRBJ2-4|-
CSVEEGGPLAKNIQYF
TGCAGCGTTGAAGAAGGGGGACCCCTAGCCAAAAACATTCAGTACTTC
>14|TRBV6-1|-|TRBJ2-5|-
CASSPLTVQETQYF
TGTGCCAGCAGCCCCCTGACAGTCCAAGAGACCCAGTACTTC
>14|TRBV25-1|-|TRBJ2-7|TRBD1
CASRGTGGVYEQYF
TGTGCCAGCAGAGGGACAGGGGGCGTTTACGAGCAGTACTTC
>15|TRBV29-1|-|TRBJ2-1|TRBD1
CSVGRDRDLGNEQFF
TGCAGCGTAGGAAGGGACAGGGACTTGGGGAATGAGCAGTTCTTC
>18|TRBV4-1|-|TRBJ2-6|-
CASSQGHSQGPGANVLTF
TGCGCCAGCAGCCAAGGGCACTCGCAGGGTCCTGGGGCCAACGTCCTGACTTTC
>14|TRBV9|-|TRBJ1-1|-
CASSPEEGRPEAFF
TGTGCCAGCAGCCCAGAGGAGGGGAGACCTGAAGCTTTCTTT
>14|TRBV27|-|TRBJ2-1|-
CASSFSRGSNEQFF
TGTGCCAGCAGTTTTTCTAGGGGGAGCAATGAGCAGTTCTTC
>15|TRBV19|-|TRBJ2-3|TRBD2
CASSIGAGGTDTQYF
TGTGCCAGTAGTATAGGAGCGGGGGGCACAGATACGCAGTATTTT
>16|TRBV2|-|TRBJ2-3|TRBD2
CANRRTSGGFTDTQYF
TGTGCCAACCGACGGACTAGCGGGGGGTTCACAGATACGCAGTATTTT
>16|TRBV4-2|-|TRBJ2-2|-
CASSQDPGLAPGELFF
TGTGCCAGCAGCCAAGATCCGGGCCTAGCACCCGGGGAGCTGTTTTTT
>14|TRBV30|-|TRBJ2-3|-
CAWSVLRGLDTQYF
TGTGCCTGGAGTGTACTCAGGGGCCTAGATACGCAGTATTTT
>17|TRBV5-4|-|TRBJ2-1|TRBD2
CASSPPGTSRTHNEQFF
TGTGCCAGCAGCCCTCCCGGGACTAGCCGGACGCACAATGAGCAGTTCTTC
>13|TRBV25-1|-|TRBJ1-1|-
CASDKGGGTEAFF
TGTGCCAGTGATAAGGGAGGGGGCACTGAAGCTTTCTTT
>17|TRBV14|-|TRBJ2-5|-
CASSQDRGVRFQETQYF
TGTGCCAGCAGCCAAGACAGGGGTGTAAGATTCCAAGAGACCCAGTACTTC
>15|TRBV6-5|-|TRBJ1-2|-
CASISSGGGTYGYTF
TGTGCCAGCATCTCATCGGGGGGTGGCACCTATGGCTACACCTTC
>13|TRBV27|once|TRBJ2-3|-
CASTPRRADTQYF
TGTGCCAGCACCCCCCGGAGGGCAGATACGCAGTATTTT
>15|TRBV7-3|-|TRBJ1-2|-
CASSSAGGYDYGYTF
TGTGCCAGCAGCTCCGCGGGGGGTTATGACTATGGCTACACCTTC
>13|TRBV19|-|TRBJ2-5|TRBD2
CATGTSRRETQYF
TGTGCCACGGGGACTAGCCGCCGGGAGACCCAGTACTTC
>14|TRBV28|once|TRBJ1-5|-
CASSLISSNQPQHF
TGTGCCAGCAGTTTAATTAGTAGCAATCAGCCCCAGCATTTT
>15|TRBV7-6|-|TRBJ1-4|TRBD1
CASSPIRDRGEKLFF
TGTGCCAGCAGCCCTATCCGGGACAGGGGTGAAAAACTGTTTTTT
>15|TRBV6-5|-|TRBJ1-2|TRBD1
CASSSDREGNYGYTF
TGTGCCAGCAGTTCGGACAGGGAGGGGAACTATGGCTACACCTTC
>18|TRBV10-1|-|TRBJ1-4|-
CASSDPPCKSTTNEKLFF
TGCGCCAGCAGTGACCCCCCGTGTAAGAGTACAACTAATGAAAAACTGTTTTTT
>13|TRBV2|-|TRBJ1-2|TRBD1
CASRPTGWGGYTF
TGTGCCAGCAGGCCGACAGGGTGGGGTGGCTACACCTTC
>15|TRBV5-1|-|TRBJ1-2|-
CASSLAGEGSYGYTF
TGCGCCAGCAGCTTGGCCGGGGAGGGGAGCTATGGCTACACCTTC
>16|TRBV9|-|TRBJ1-3|TRBD1
CASGSLGQGSGNTIYF
TGTGCCAGCGGTTCTTTAGGACAGGGCTCGGGAAACACCATATATTTT
>16|TRBV12-5|-|TRBJ1-1|-
CASGLVQGNLNTEAFF
TGTGCTAGTGGTTTGGTACAGGGCAATCTTAACACTGAAGCTTTCTTT
>14|TRBV29-1|-|TRBJ2-1|-
CSVEESSAYNEQFF
TGCAGCGTTGAAGAATCGAGCGCCTACAATGAGCAGTTCTTC
>12|TRBV27|-|TRBJ1-2|-
CATGDNLLGYTF
TGTGCCACCGGGGACAATTTGCTTGGCTACACCTTC